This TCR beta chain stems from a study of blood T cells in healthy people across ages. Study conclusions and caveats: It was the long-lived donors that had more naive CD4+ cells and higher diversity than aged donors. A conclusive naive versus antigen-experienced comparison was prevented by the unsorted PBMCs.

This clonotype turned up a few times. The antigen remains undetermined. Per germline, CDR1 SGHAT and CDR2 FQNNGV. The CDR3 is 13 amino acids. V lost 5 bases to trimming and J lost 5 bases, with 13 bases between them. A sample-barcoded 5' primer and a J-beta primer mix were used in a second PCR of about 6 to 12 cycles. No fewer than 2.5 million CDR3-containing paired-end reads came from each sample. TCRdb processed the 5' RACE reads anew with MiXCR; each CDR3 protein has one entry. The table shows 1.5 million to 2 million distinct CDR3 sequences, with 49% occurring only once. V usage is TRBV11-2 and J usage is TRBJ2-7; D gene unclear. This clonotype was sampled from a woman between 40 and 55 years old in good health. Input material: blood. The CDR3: CASSTGEYHEQYF. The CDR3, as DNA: TGTGCCAGCAGCACTGGAGAATATCACGAGCAGTACTTC.